These T cell receptor beta chains were read from a single sample in a study of T cell repertoires in cytomegalovirus infection. Their antigen targets remain unknown. Each CDR3 protein gets one entry after TCRdb re-called the reads with MiXCR. The repertoire includes approximately 990,000 distinct CDR3 sequences, roughly 30% of them detected once, and more than 12% sits in the top ten. The sequencing here drew on cultured CD8+ T cells from PBMCs, taken from culture after CMV antigen stimulation. The receptor set was obtained from a human donor in good health (CMV status not recorded). Some clones in this sample may be carry-over from other donors' samples. Each CDR3 is given with its conserved first and last residue. The D gene is left open where the match is weak. The listing skips clone size in some rows; elsewhere it reads once, few, many or a size class.

TRBV5-6,.,few,TRBJ2-2,TGTGCCAGCAGTGGACAGCGAGACACCGGGGAGCTGTTTTTT,CASSGQRDTGELFF
TRBV20-1,.,.,TRBJ2-1,TGCAGTGCTAGGGATAGGGGAAACAATGAGCAGTTCTTC,CSARDRGNNEQFF
TRBV7-9,.,few,TRBJ1-2,TGTGCCAGCAGCCCCGGACAGAAGGGCTACACCTTC,CASSPGQKGYTF
TRBV6-5,TRBD2,.,TRBJ2-2,TGTGCCAGCAGTTACTCAGTAGCCCGACTAGCCCCGAACACCGGGGAGCTGTTTTTT,CASSYSVARLAPNTGELFF
TRBV7-3,.,many,TRBJ2-1,TGTGCCAGCAGCTTAGAGAGGAGCTCCTACAATGAGCAGTTCTTC,CASSLERSSYNEQFF
TRBV7-6,TRBD1,.,TRBJ1-1,TGTGCCAGCAGCTTAGGGGAAACAGGGGGCACTGAAGCTTTCTTT,CASSLGETGGTEAFF
TRBV28,.,.,TRBJ2-5,TGTGCCGGCAGTTTACAGCTAGATAGGACCCAGTACTTC,CAGSLQLDRTQYF
TRBV12-3/TRBV12-4,TRBD2,.,TRBJ2-1,TGTGCCAGCAGGCCCACTAGCGGGGGGCACAATGAGCAGTTCTTC,CASRPTSGGHNEQFF
TRBV29-1,.,few,TRBJ2-2,TGCAGCGCCCAAGGGGGGAGGAACACCGGGGAGCTGTTTTTT,CSAQGGRNTGELFF
TRBV11-3,.,.,TRBJ2-2,TGTGCCAGCAGCTTACGGGAGGGGGCTGTTACCGGGGAGCTGTTTTTT,CASSLREGAVTGELFF
TRBV2,TRBD2,many,TRBJ2-4,TGTGCCAGCAGTGTAATAGTGACTAGCGGGACCAAAAACATTCAGTACTTC,CASSVIVTSGTKNIQYF
TRBV7-8,.,few,TRBJ1-2,TGTGCCAGCAGCCCCCAAGGGAATGGCTACACCTTC,CASSPQGNGYTF
TRBV7-9,TRBD2,many,TRBJ2-1,TGTGCCAGCAGCTCCTTGACTAGCGGGGATGGTTGGGGAAATGAGCAGTTCTTC,CASSSLTSGDGWGNEQFF
TRBV12-3/TRBV12-4,.,.,TRBJ2-1,TGTGCCAGCAGACGTCTCGGGCCTCGTTACAATGAGCAGTTCTTC,CASRRLGPRYNEQFF
TRBV12-3/TRBV12-4,TRBD1,few,TRBJ1-2,TGTGCCAGCAGTCTATACCGGGACAGCCTCTATGGCTACACCTTC,CASSLYRDSLYGYTF
TRBV7-9,TRBD2,.,TRBJ2-3,TGTGCCAGCAGACCCCCTCTAGCGGAACCCAGAGATACGCAGTATTTT,CASRPPLAEPRDTQYF
TRBV4-1,.,.,TRBJ1-1,TGCGCCAGCAGCCAACAGCAGAACACTGAAGCTTTCTTT,CASSQQQNTEAFF
TRBV12-3/TRBV12-4,TRBD1,.,TRBJ1-1,TGTGCCAGCAGTTGGGACAGGGGGCGCCGGACGAACACTGAAGCTTTCTTT,CASSWDRGRRTNTEAFF
TRBV7-2,.,many,TRBJ1-5,TGTGCCAGCAGCCCCTTTAGAGGGGCTCATCAGCCCCAGCATTTT,CASSPFRGAHQPQHF
TRBV11-1,TRBD2,many,TRBJ2-3,TGTGCCAGCAGCTTCGGGGGGAGATCAACAGATACGCAGTATTTT,CASSFGGRSTDTQYF
TRBV9,TRBD1,.,TRBJ2-2,TGTGCCAGCAGCGTAGGGATCGTCGGGACAGTAAACACCGGGGAGCTGTTTTTT,CASSVGIVGTVNTGELFF
TRBV6-1,.,.,TRBJ1-6,TGTGCCAGCAGTGAACTCCAGGTTTCCTATAATTCACCCCTCCACTTT,CASSELQVSYNSPLHF
TRBV28,.,few,TRBJ1-6,TGTGCCAGCAGCCTACAGGTCTTTAATAATTCACCCCTCCACTTT,CASSLQVFNNSPLHF
TRBV7-2,.,.,TRBJ1-1,TGTGCCAGCAGCTCCTCCAAGGGGATGTCCTTCGTCAACACTGAAGCTTTCTTT,CASSSSKGMSFVNTEAFF
TRBV5-1,TRBD1,.,TRBJ2-2,TGCGCCAGCAGACCGGGACAGGGAGCCGGGGAGCTGTTTTTT,CASRPGQGAGELFF
TRBV27,.,.,TRBJ1-2,TGTGCCAGCAGCTTATCACCAGGGTGGGATGGCTACACCTTC,CASSLSPGWDGYTF
TRBV20-1,.,.,TRBJ2-3,TGCAGTGCCCCCCAGGATACGCAGTATTTT,CSAPQDTQYF
TRBV12-3/TRBV12-4,.,many,TRBJ1-4,TGTGCCAGCAGAGACAGCAGTGGAGAAAAACTGTTTTTT,CASRDSSGEKLFF
TRBV11-2,.,.,TRBJ1-2,TGTGCCAGCAGCTCCATGGGGATTCTCTATGGCTACACCTTC,CASSSMGILYGYTF
TRBV7-8,.,many,TRBJ2-1,TGTGCCAGCACCTTGCCCAGGGGGGGGGAGCAGTTCTTC,CASTLPRGGEQFF
TRBV6-1,.,many,TRBJ1-6,TGTGCCAGCAGTGGATATAGGGACAATTCACCCCTCCACTTT,CASSGYRDNSPLHF
TRBV9,TRBD1,.,TRBJ2-6,TGTGCCAGCAGCCCCCTCCGGGACAGCATCTCTGGGGCCAACGTCCTGACTTTC,CASSPLRDSISGANVLTF
TRBV6-4,.,few,TRBJ2-1,TGTGCCAGCAGTGATAGCGAGAATGTATACAATGAGCAGTTCTTC,CASSDSENVYNEQFF
TRBV6-1,.,few,TRBJ1-5,TGTGCCAGCAGTGAAGCTCGGTTTGTGAATCAGCCCCAGCATTTT,CASSEARFVNQPQHF
TRBV3-1,.,.,TRBJ2-7,TGTGCCAGCAGCCAAGTCGGCCACGGGGGATCCCACGAGCAGTACTTC,CASSQVGHGGSHEQYF
TRBV5-5,.,.,TRBJ1-2,TGTGCCAGCAGCTCCTCGGCGCGGGCTAACTATGGCTACACCTTC,CASSSSARANYGYTF
TRBV28,.,few,TRBJ2-3,TGTGCCAGCAGTGAAGATCGTAGGGCAGATACGCAGTATTTT,CASSEDRRADTQYF
TRBV5-1,.,few,TRBJ1-1,TGCGCCAGCAGCTTGAGTGTGGGGCAGGGAGAGACTGAAGCTTTCTTT,CASSLSVGQGETEAFF
TRBV7-2,TRBD2,many,TRBJ2-3,TGTGCCAGCAGCTTGGCTAGCGGGGGGAGAACAGATACGCAGTATTTT,CASSLASGGRTDTQYF
TRBV7-6,.,.,TRBJ1-6,TGTGCCAGCAGCTTGGACGGTGGGGATTCACCCCTCCACTTT,CASSLDGGDSPLHF
TRBV4-3,TRBD1,.,TRBJ2-1,TGCGCCAGCAGCGCCCGGGACAGGTACAATGAGCAGTTCTTC,CASSARDRYNEQFF
TRBV20-1,.,.,TRBJ1-1,TGCAGTGCTAGCCAGGGGCGCACTGAAGCTTTCTTT,CSASQGRTEAFF